What follows are 28 T cell receptor beta chains derived from one specimen sequenced in a study of beta chain features in type 1 diabetes. The sequenced template was cDNA made from the entire isolated RNA. Repertoires were generated with immunoSEQ multiplex PCR, while TCRdb's copy carries only in-frame clones and drops some. The sample holds about 620,000 clones, around a sixth seen once. Sequencing was carried out using naive CD4+ T cells from blood. The receptors here all came from a man younger than 35 in good health.

This chain links TRBV2 with TRBJ1-6; 7 nucleotides agree with TRBD1. With 2 bases clipped from V and 6 bases from J, the junction kept 1 base outside the gene matches. Germline-derived CDR1 and CDR2 are SNHLY and FYNNEI. The CDR3 loop spans 14 amino acids. CDR3 nucleotides: TGTGCCAGCAGTGAACACAGGGGTAATTCACCCCTCCACTTT. It yields the protein CASSEHRGNSPLHF.

This clone has only a few counts. This chain joins TRBV10-3 and TRBJ2-1; maybe TRBD1 (5 bases). CDR3 size: 15 residues. CDR1 and CDR2 from the germline V gene are ENHRY and SYGVKD. V lost 0 bases to trimming and J lost 4 bases, with 10 bases between them. CDR3 DNA: TGTGCCATCAGTGAGTCGGGGCAGACTTACAATGAGCAGTTCTTC. It codes for CAISESGQTYNEQFF.

This sequence joins TRBV7-2 and TRBJ2-7, with D tentatively TRBD1 (5 bases). CDR1 and CDR2 from the germline V gene are SGHTA and FQGNSA. V dropped 3 bases and J dropped 2 bases, with 11 bases sitting between them. The CDR3 length is 14 residues. The CDR3 nucleotides read TGTGCCAGCAGCTTTACTCCAGGGACCTACGAGCAGTACTTC. As protein: CASSFTPGTYEQYF.

This clone was observed a few times. The chain uses TRBV6-1 and TRBJ1-4, with D perhaps TRBD1 (5 bases). Per the germline V gene, CDR1 is MNHNS and CDR2 is SASEGT. Trimming took off 0 bases at V and 5 bases at J, with 10 bases between the two ends. CDR3 length equals 15 residues. The CDR3 DNA follows: TGTGCCAGCAGTGAAGCTTCGGCAGGGAATGAAAAACTGTTTTTT. Residues: CASSEASAGNEKLFF.

In its sample, this clone was seen a few times. The V call is TRBV19, the J call TRBJ2-7, with TRBD1 as a possible D gene (6 bases). The germline V gene has CDR1 LNHDA and CDR2 SQIVND (reference sequence). The V end lost 3 bases, the J end lost 2 bases, and 14 bases lay between the germline ends. The CDR3 runs 15 residues. The CDR3 DNA is TGTGCCAGTAGTATTAGACAGGTTGCCGCCTACGAGCAGTACTTC. Its translation: CASSIRQVAAYEQYF.

The rearrangement joins TRBV2 to TRBJ2-5, with 12 bases identical to TRBD1. The CDR3 runs 19 residues. With V trimmed by 6 bases and J by 7 bases, 21 bases remained unmatched. Germline assignment: CDR1 SNHLY and CDR2 FYNNEI. The CDR3 DNA reads as TGTGCCAGCAGAGGGCTCCGGGACAGGGGGCTCCTCGCTATGGGGACCCAGTACTTC. Its protein is CASRGLRDRGLLAMGTQYF.

This clone has only a few counts. The CDR3 coding sequence is TGTGCCAGCAGTCCGCCGGGACAGGTGAACTATGGCTACACCTTC. Protein sequence: CASSPPGQVNYGYTF. This chain connects TRBV6-5 to TRBJ1-2, with 8 positions matching TRBD1. CDR1 MNHEY and CDR2 SVGAGI come from the germline V gene. This CDR3 has 15 amino acids. Trimming took 5 bases from V and 2 from J; bases not matched to a gene: 7.

In this sample, this clone turned up a few times. The chain links TRBV5-4 to TRBJ2-3; tentatively, D is TRBD1 or TRBD2 (5 bases each). V dropped 4 bases and J dropped 0 bases, with 12 bases sitting between them. CDR1 is SGHNT, CDR2 YYREEE, per germline (reference sequence). This CDR3 comprises 15 residues. The CDR3 spells CASSPGPSSTDTQYF. The CDR3 DNA reads as TGTGCCAGCAGCCCGGGACCCTCCAGCACAGATACGCAGTATTTT.

The chain employs TRBV11-2 and TRBJ1-2; 8 positions agree with TRBD1. V shed 2 bases and J 6 bases; nucleotides not matched to a gene: 11. The CDR3 covers 16 residues. CDR1 is SGHAT, CDR2 FQNNGV, per germline. The CDR3, as DNA: TGTGCCAGCAGCTTACGGGTCAGGACAGGGTCCCATGGCTACACCTTC. This sequence encodes CASSLRVRTGSHGYTF.

The chain employs TRBV21-1 and TRBJ2-7; no DNA check was done on the table's D call, TRBD1. TRBV21-1 is a known pseudogene. The CDR3 is 15 residues long. The CDR3 is CASSKGNTSPYEQYF. In DNA form, the CDR3 reads TGTGCCAGCAGCAAAGGAAACACCTCCCCCTACGAGCAGTACTTC.

The J gene is TRBJ2-6, the V gene TRBV9; 7 nucleotides agree with TRBD1. The trim removed 4 bases at V and 3 bases at J, leaving 4 bases unmatched. CDR1 and CDR2 from the germline V gene are SGDLS and YYNGEE. This CDR3 is 15 amino acids long. Here the CDR3 reads CASSTDRDGANVLTF. The CDR3 DNA reads as TGTGCCAGCAGCACCGACAGGGATGGGGCCAACGTCCTGACTTTC.

With respect to this clone: Sequence at one end of the junction differs from germline and may be a read error. The V and J genes are TRBV7-2 and TRBJ2-4, with D possibly TRBD2 on 6 matching bases. This CDR3 contains 16 residues. Germline CDR1 reads SGHTA; CDR2 reads FQGNSA. The CDR3 here is CASSLATVLAKNIQYF. CDR3 nucleotides: TGTGCCAGCAGCCTAGCGACAGTACTAGCCAAAAACATTCAGTACTTC.

The chain is built from TRBV29-1 and TRBJ2-1, with a possible D match to TRBD1 (6 bases). The CDR3 length is 13 residues. Trimming shortened V by 7 bases and J by 7 bases, and 17 bases separated the two germline ends. CDR1 is SQVTM, CDR2 ANQGSEA, per germline. The CDR3 nucleotides read TGCAGCGGGCCAGGGGAAGGGTCGAATGAGCAGTTCTTC. It yields the protein CSGPGEGSNEQFF.

This clone was seen a handful of times. The rearrangement joins TRBV28 to TRBJ2-5; 9 bases are a match to TRBD1. This CDR3 has 14 residues. Germline-derived CDR1 and CDR2 are MDHEN and SYDVKM. V shed 6 bases and J 2 bases; nucleotides not matched to a gene: 4. CDR3 residues: CASRRQGGQETQYF. The CDR3 DNA reads as TGTGCCAGCAGAAGACAGGGGGGGCAAGAGACCCAGTACTTC.

The J gene is TRBJ2-7, the V gene TRBV28; 8 bases are shared with TRBD1. V shed 4 bases, J shed 6 bases, and the junction held 2 bases outside the gene matches. This CDR3 has 12 amino acids. Germline V gene lookup returns CDR1 MDHEN and CDR2 SYDVKM. The CDR3 loop reads CASSSGQGEQYF. As DNA, the CDR3 is TGTGCCAGCAGTTCCGGACAGGGCGAGCAGTACTTC. The entire variable domain, with the rest obtained from reference TRBV28 and TRBJ2-7, is as follows: DVKVTQSSRYLVKRTGEKVFLECVQDMDHENMFWYRQDPGLGLRLIYFSYDVKMKEKGDIPEGYSVSREKKERFSLILESASTNQTSMYLCASSSGQGEQYFGPGTRLTVT.

To note about this clone: Other DNA sequences in the same sample also yield this CDR3. The V gene is TRBV15, the J gene TRBJ2-5; TRBD1 agrees at 11 bases. Germline CDR1 reads LNHNV; CDR2 reads YYDKDF (reference sequence). Losses at the gene ends were 5 bases for V and 1 base for J; bases not matched to a gene: 3. This CDR3 has 15 amino acids. The CDR3 nucleotides are TGTGCCACCAGCCGGGACAGGGGGTTCCAAGAGACCCAGTACTTC. Translated, it gives CATSRDRGFQETQYF.

In its sample, this clone was seen a few times. The genes are TRBV5-1 and TRBJ2-1; unclear D gene. CDR3 size: 15 residues. V was cut by 2 bases and J by 3 bases, with 12 bases left in between. CDR1 is SGHRS and CDR2 is YFSETQ in the germline V gene. The CDR3 DNA follows: TGCGCCAGCAGCTTTGGCCTACTACTCTACAATGAGCAGTTCTTC. It specifies CASSFGLLLYNEQFF.

This clone was seen many times. The J gene is TRBJ2-7, the V gene TRBV21-1. TRBV21-1 is noted as a pseudogene. The CDR3 is made up of 10 amino acids. This CDR3 reads CASSKTCRYF. DNA for the CDR3: TGTGCCAGCAGCAAAACCTGTCGGTACTTC.

J is TRBJ2-3 and V is TRBV5-1; D uncertain. Trimming took off 4 bases at V and 4 bases at J, with 10 bases between the two ends. The CDR3 has 13 residues. CDR1 and CDR2 from the germline V gene are SGHRS and YFSETQ. Written as DNA, the CDR3 is TGCGCCAGCAGCCCATCAGATCCAGATACGCAGTATTTT. Encoded protein: CASSPSDPDTQYF.

This clone was observed a handful of times. The CDR3 is CASSFATGQIGELFF. For the CDR3, the DNA is TGCGCCAGCAGCTTTGCGACTGGCCAGATTGGGGAGCTGTTTTTT. The rearrangement links TRBV5-1 to TRBJ2-2; D is uncertain. Germline V gene lookup returns CDR1 SGHRS and CDR2 YFSETQ. V shed 2 bases and J shed 8 bases, with 16 bases lying between them. The CDR3 has 15 amino acids.

This clone was found a few times. V is TRBV30 and J is TRBJ2-6; D perhaps matches TRBD1 (6 bases). The CDR3 totals 17 residues. Trimming removed 4 bases from V and 0 bases from J, with 16 bases in between. The germline CDR1 and CDR2 sequences are GTSNPN and SVGIG (reference sequence). The CDR3 loop is CAWIPQGYLSGANVLTF. DNA for the CDR3: TGTGCCTGGATCCCACAGGGATACCTCTCTGGGGCCAACGTCCTGACTTTC.

This chain uses TRBV2 with TRBJ1-2; possible D gene TRBD1, 6 bases. The germline CDR1 and CDR2 sequences are SNHLY and FYNNEI. This CDR3 has 13 residues. Trimming left V 7 bases short and J 8 bases short, with 17 bases between. In DNA, the CDR3 is TGTGCCAGCACCGAACAGGGAATGGGCGGCTACACCTTC. It codes for CASTEQGMGGYTF.

This clone was picked up a small number of times. This rearrangement joins TRBV30 to TRBJ2-1; possibly TRBD1 for D (6 bases). Trimming pared 3 bases from V and 3 bases from J, leaving 9 bases between. Germline CDR1 and CDR2: GTSNPN and SVGIG (reference sequence). CDR3 length: 13 amino acids. CDR3 region: CAWRGQLYNEQFF. CDR3 DNA: TGTGCCTGGAGAGGACAGCTCTACAATGAGCAGTTCTTC.

This clone was detected only a few times. The chain is built from TRBV6-5 and TRBJ1-6, with 9 bases fitting TRBD1. Trimming took 6 bases from V and 10 from J; bases not matched to a gene: 7. Germline V gene data show CDR1 as MNHEY and CDR2 as SVGAGI. The CDR3 sequence is 14 residues long. Here the CDR3 DNA reads TGTGCCAGCAGACTACAGGGGGCAGGATCACCCCTCCACTTT. It codes for CASRLQGAGSPLHF.

This clone was seen more than once but under ten times. The CDR3 DNA is TGTGCCAGCACCAGGGGCAATGAGCAGTTCTTC. Its protein is CASTRGNEQFF. The chain carries TRBV28 and TRBJ2-1; D perhaps matches TRBD1 (6 bases). Germline V lookup: CDR1 MDHEN, CDR2 SYDVKM. Trimming cost V 7 bases and J 6 bases, with 7 bases left between them. The CDR3 runs to 11 residues.

In its sample, this clone was seen a few times. The sample carries other DNA sequences with the same CDR3. CDR3 loop: CASSPRRGDSYEQYF. In DNA, the CDR3 is TGTGCCAGCTCACCAAGGCGGGGCGATTCCTACGAGCAGTACTTC. The chain recombines TRBV18 with TRBJ2-7; a weak D match, TRBD2 (6 bases). The CDR3 length is 15 residues. Germline CDR1 is KGHSH and CDR2 is LQKENI. V shed 2 bases and J shed 1 base, with 12 bases lying between them. Supplemented by reference TRBV18 and TRBJ2-7, the full variable domain reads NAGVMQNPRHLVRRRGQEARLRCSPMKGHSHVYWYRQLPEEGLKFMVYLQKENIIDESGMPKERFSAEFPKEGPSILRIQQVVRGDSAAYFCASSPRRGDSYEQYFGPGTRLTVT.

This chain connects TRBV30 to TRBJ1-6; maybe TRBD1 (6 bases). Germline assignment: CDR1 GTSNPN and CDR2 SVGIG (reference sequence). The germline V and J ends were trimmed by 4 bases and 4 bases, with 14 bases remaining between them. This CDR3 region has 15 residues. CDR3 DNA sequence: TGTGCCTGGACGGGGGCTCCCGTTTATAATTCACCCCTCCACTTT. This sequence encodes CAWTGAPVYNSPLHF.

The rearrangement links TRBV7-2 to TRBJ2-2; 12 bases map to TRBD2. Germline-derived CDR1 and CDR2 are SGHTA and FQGNSA. CDR3 size: 16 residues. Germline trimming cut 4 bases from V and 5 bases from J; bases unmatched to any gene: 5. Written as DNA, the CDR3 is TGTGCCAGCAGCTCCAGAGGGACTAGCGGGACCGGGGAGCTGTTTTTT. This gives the protein CASSSRGTSGTGELFF.